The 26 T cell receptor beta chains below come from one sample, sequenced in a study of T cell clonality in common variable immunodeficiency. Generated by immunoSEQ multiplex PCR, the TCRdb table keeps only in-frame clones and is missing some. Recorded here are about 66,000 clones, none singletons. Sequencing used peripheral blood mononuclear cells. The origin of the receptors is a person between 18 and 69 years old in good health.

About this clone itself: The read finishes 3 residues shy of the CDR3 end, and the germline J gene is used to complete it. The chain combines TRBV5-5 with TRBJ2-7; 9 positions match TRBD2. The CDR3 contains 14 residues. Germline assignment: CDR1 SGHKS and CDR2 YYEKEE (reference sequence). V shed 4 bases, J shed 3 bases, and the junction held 5 bases outside the gene matches. The CDR3 reads CASSRATSGYEQYF. The CDR3 bases that were read are TGTGCCAGCAGCCGAGCGACTAGCGGCTACGAG.

The sequenced CDR3 bases are TGTGCCTGGAGTGTAGGTGGGGGGTCCTGGGGGAATGAG. Translating gives CAWSVGGGSWGNE. In full, the CDR3 is CAWSVGGGSWGNEQFF. The V and J genes are TRBV30 and TRBJ2-1, with D tentatively TRBD2 (6 bases). The sequenced fragment ends 3 residues before the CDR3 boundary, so the rest is inferred from the germline J gene. CDR1 and CDR2 (germline): GTSNPN, SVGIG (reference sequence). Trimming took 0 bases from V and 7 from J, leaving 19 bases between them. The CDR3 is 16 residues long.

In this sample, this clone turned up many times. The read halts 3 residues ahead of the CDR3 end, with the missing end drawn from the germline J gene. The chain combines TRBV2 with TRBJ2-4; no reliable D call. Germline assignment: CDR1 SNHLY and CDR2 FYNNEI. The CDR3 runs to 13 residues. Incomplete CDR3 DNA: TGTGCCAGCAGTGAATATAATAGTGATATT. Its translation: CASSEYNSDI. The complete CDR3 protein is CASSEYNSDIQYF.

This clone showed up many times. Incomplete CDR3 DNA: TGTGCCAGCAGCTTGGGAGCGGGAGCTACGTGGGAG. Protein product: CASSLGAGATWE. The full CDR3 is CASSLGAGATWELFF. The rearrangement uses TRBV5-5 and TRBJ2-2, with 8 bases lining up with TRBD2. The read ends 3 residues early relative to the CDR3; the germline J gene fills the gap. Unmatched junction bases numbered 7, after V lost 0 bases and J lost 9 bases. This CDR3 spans 15 amino acids. Per germline, CDR1 SGHKS and CDR2 YYEKEE (reference sequence).

In this sample, this clone turned up many times. From the germline J gene comes the end of the CDR3, since the read stops 3 residues before it. This sequence joins TRBV5-1 and TRBJ2-1; possibly TRBD2 for D (5 bases). Germline V gene sequence: CDR1 SGHRS, CDR2 YFSETQ. The V end was cut by 0 bases, the J end by 0 bases, with 16 bases between. The CDR3 is 18 residues long. The covered CDR3 bases are TGCGCCAGCAGCTTGGCCGTTAGGACTTCGAGCTCCTACAATGAG. It specifies CASSLAVRTSSSYNE. The CDR3, in full, reads CASSLAVRTSSSYNEQFF.

This clone was counted only a few times. The read falls 3 residues short of the CDR3 end, and the missing part is taken from the germline J gene. The J gene is TRBJ1-1, the V gene TRBV5-1; a weak D match, TRBD1 (6 bases). V was cut by 5 bases and J by 1 base, with 12 bases left in between. The CDR3 extends over 14 amino acids. Germline V gives CDR1 SGHRS, CDR2 YFSETQ. CDR3 protein: CASRQMTGNTEAFF. The DNA read from the CDR3 is TGCGCCAGCAGACAAATGACAGGGAACACTGAA.

This clone was recorded many times. The observed sequence ends 3 residues before the CDR3 terminus, with the missing tail filled in from the germline J gene. This rearrangement joins TRBV24-1 to TRBJ2-3, with 8 bases fitting TRBD2. The CDR3 length is 19 residues. Germline loops: CDR1 KGHDR, CDR2 SFDVKD. V shed 3 bases and J 5 bases; nucleotides not matched to a gene: 18. The CDR3 bases that were read are TGTGCCACCAGTGATAGCAGGACTAGCTCTTCGCGGGATGGAGATACG. Residues: CATSDSRTSSSRDGDT. From start to end, the CDR3 is CATSDSRTSSSRDGDTQYF.

This clone was observed at least ten times. The CDR3 end falls 3 residues outside the read, so it is completed with the germline J gene. The chain couples TRBV19 to TRBJ1-1, with D unclear. Germline V gene sequence: CDR1 LNHDA, CDR2 SQIVND (reference sequence). The CDR3 consists of 13 residues. CDR3 in amino acids: CASSIFGSSRAFF. The CDR3 bases that were read are TGTGCCAGTAGTATCTTCGGGTCTTCAAGA.

Ten or more counts support this clone. With the read ending 3 residues before the CDR3 end, the germline J gene is used to fill in that end. The chain recombines TRBV5-1 with TRBJ1-1; 8 nucleotides line up with TRBD1. The CDR3 is made up of 18 amino acids. J gave up 4 bases and V 0 bases, and 14 bases lay outside the gene matches. CDR1 and CDR2 (germline): SGHRS, YFSETQ. The chain's CDR3 is CASSLEGQGAAGSTEAFF. CDR3 bases read: TGCGCCAGCAGCTTGGAGGGGCAGGGGGCGGCGGGGAGCACTGAA. Combining the CDR3 with reference TRBV5-1 and TRBJ1-1 gives the whole variable domain KAGVTQTPRYLIKTRGQQVTLSCSPISGHRSVSWYQQTPGQGLQFLFEYFSETQRNKGNFPGRFSGRQFSNSRSEMNVSTLELGDSALYLCASSLEGQGAAGSTEAFFGQGTRLTVV.

Many counts were recorded for this clone. The read terminates 3 residues before the CDR3 end, so the remaining end is supplied by the germline J gene. The chain carries TRBV29-1 and TRBJ2-4; tentative D call: TRBD2 (5 bases). From germline, CDR1 is SQVTM and CDR2 ANQGSEA. V lost 4 bases to trimming and J lost 9 bases, with 13 bases between them. The CDR3 is 12 residues long. This CDR3 is CSVGRGEGIQYF. Partial CDR3 DNA: TGCAGCGTTGGGCGAGGAGAGGGCATT.

This clone appeared many times. With the read ending 3 residues before the CDR3 end, the germline J gene is used to fill in that end. The chain has TRBV19 and TRBJ1-6, with TRBD1 matching 8 bases. The length of the CDR3 is 17 residues. From germline, CDR1 is LNHDA and CDR2 SQIVND (reference sequence). V gave up 3 bases and J gave up 1 base; unmatched junction bases: 5. This CDR3 reads CASSITRQGSYNSPLHF. CDR3 DNA, as far as it was read: TGTGCCAGTAGTATCACGAGACAGGGGTCCTATAATTCACCC. The whole variable domain, filled in from reference TRBV19 and TRBJ1-6, reads DGGITQSPKYLFRKEGQNVTLSCEQNLNHDAMYWYRQDPGQGLRLIYYSQIVNDFQKGDIAEGYSVSREKKESFPLTVTSAQKNPTAFYLCASSITRQGSYNSPLHFGNGTRLTVT.

There are many counts of this clone. CDR3 DNA (partial): TGTGCCAGCAGCTCCGACAGGAACACTGAA. It is translated as CASSSDRNTE. The full CDR3 protein is CASSSDRNTEAFF. This chain links TRBV7-2 with TRBJ1-1; possible D gene TRBD1, 5 bases. The CDR3 end is not reached by the read, which stops 3 residues before it; the germline J gene fills it in. This CDR3 region has 13 residues. Trimming cost V 4 bases and J 1 base, with 7 bases left between them. From germline, CDR1 is SGHTA and CDR2 FQGNSA.

There are many counts of this clone. The CDR3 is cut off 3 residues early in the read; its end comes from the germline J gene. This chain joins TRBV10-1 and TRBJ2-7, with 7 bases that match TRBD1. V gave up 5 bases and J gave up 5 bases; unmatched junction bases: 9. Per germline, CDR1 WNHNN and CDR2 SYGVQD (reference sequence). The CDR3 length is 14 residues. CDR3: CASSSGQSLHEQYF. Partial CDR3 DNA: TGCGCCAGCAGTTCGGGACAGAGCCTCCACGAG.

This clone occurred many times. Read coverage stops 3 residues before the CDR3 terminus; the germline J gene supplies the remainder. This sequence joins TRBV28 and TRBJ2-5; 7 nucleotides line up with TRBD2. Germline CDR1 is MDHEN and CDR2 is SYDVKM. The trim removed 6 bases at V and 5 bases at J, leaving 12 bases unmatched. CDR3 length: 15 amino acids. The CDR3 loop is CASSTSEYSGETQYF. The DNA read from the CDR3 is TGTGCCAGCAGCACTAGCGAATATTCCGGGGAGACC.

This clone was picked up many times. The observed sequence ends 3 residues before the CDR3 terminus, with the missing tail filled in from the germline J gene. The rearrangement links TRBV20-1 to TRBJ2-3, with 10 bases that match TRBD2. The germline V gene has CDR1 DFQATT and CDR2 SNEGSKA (reference sequence). V trimming: 4 bases; J trimming: 0 bases; junction bases outside the gene matches: 10. This CDR3 spans 17 amino acids. The CDR3: CSATTTSGAYSTDTQYF. The CDR3 DNA, read in part, is TGCAGTGCTACCACTACTAGCGGGGCCTATAGCACAGATACG.

This clone was observed many times. The read is 3 residues too short to cover the CDR3 end, so that end is filled in from the germline J gene. The chain couples TRBV2 to TRBJ1-2; D not resolved. The germline V gene has CDR1 SNHLY and CDR2 FYNNEI. V dropped 8 bases and J dropped 1 base, with 8 bases sitting between them. The CDR3 has 12 amino acids. The sequenced CDR3 bases are TGTGCCAGCTCACTCCTTAACTATGGC. Its protein product is CASSLLNYG. In full, the CDR3 reads CASSLLNYGYTF.

This clone was seen ten or more times. The read is 3 residues too short to cover the CDR3 end, so that end is filled in from the germline J gene. The chain carries TRBV5-4 and TRBJ2-7, with TRBD2 identical over 9 bases. The CDR3 covers 16 residues. V was pared by 0 bases and J by 1 base, with 5 bases of the junction left unmatched. The germline gives CDR1 SGHNT, CDR2 YYREEE (reference sequence). Partial CDR3 DNA: TGTGCCAGCAGCTTGGGTAGCGGGAGCCATTCCTACGAG. This encodes CASSLGSGSHSYE. The full CDR3 protein is CASSLGSGSHSYEQYF.

This clone has at least ten counts. The CDR3 DNA, read in part, is TGCAGCGTTGAAAAAGTGTTAGCTAACTATGGC. It translates to CSVEKVLANYG. The entire CDR3 reads CSVEKVLANYGYTF. The chain couples TRBV29-1 to TRBJ1-2; D unresolved. The CDR3 goes on 3 residues after the read ends, and that part is filled in from the germline J gene. Germline CDR1 is SQVTM and CDR2 is ANQGSEA. The CDR3 totals 14 residues. Trimming pared 2 bases from V and 0 bases from J, leaving 10 bases between.

This clone was counted ten times or more. The read terminates 3 residues ahead of where the CDR3 ends, so the germline J gene completes it. V and J are TRBV10-2 and TRBJ2-7; D gene uncertain. Trimming removed 2 bases from V and 2 bases from J, with 4 bases in between. The CDR3 loop spans 12 amino acids. Germline CDR1 reads WSHSY; CDR2 reads SAAADI. The CDR3 bases that were read are TGCGCCAGCAGTGAGGGGCCCTACGAG. This gives the protein CASSEGPYE. The full CDR3 protein is CASSEGPYEQYF.

Regarding this clone: The CDR3 extends 3 residues past the end of the read, so its final part is completed from the germline J gene. The V and J genes are TRBV10-2 and TRBJ2-7, with D uncertain. Germline V gene data show CDR1 as WSHSY and CDR2 as SAAADI. The CDR3 length is 14 residues. V lost 3 bases and J lost 3, with 12 bases in between. CDR3 DNA, as far as it was read: TGCGCCAGCAGTGAAGAAAGCAAATTCTACGAG. Residues: CASSEESKFYE. The entire CDR3 protein reads CASSEESKFYEQYF.

This clone has a count of ten or more. The read ends 3 residues shy of where the CDR3 ends; the end is completed using the germline J gene. The genes are TRBV4-1 and TRBJ2-7, with TRBD1 as a possible D gene (8 bases). The ends were cut back, 0 bases at V and 4 bases at J, with 22 bases in the middle. The CDR3 covers 18 residues. Germline CDR1 reads MGHRA; CDR2 reads YSYEKL. CDR3 bases read: TGCGCCAGCAGCCAAGATGGGGTACATACAGGGGGGGCTTACGAG. Translated: CASSQDGVHTGGAYE. The whole CDR3 sequence reads CASSQDGVHTGGAYEQYF.

This clone was seen a handful of times. The read ends 3 residues before the CDR3 terminus; that terminus is restored from the germline J gene. V and J are TRBV18 and TRBJ2-7, with a possible D match to TRBD1 (6 bases). The V end was cut by 2 bases, the J end by 4 bases, with 12 bases between. This CDR3 is built from 14 residues. CDR1 is KGHSH and CDR2 is LQKENI in the germline V gene. CDR3 region: CASSPGGALYEQYF. The CDR3 bases that were read are TGTGCCAGCTCACCAGGGGGCGCGTTGTACGAG.

This clone was detected ten times or more. The read comes to an end 3 residues before the CDR3 does, leaving the germline J gene to fill in the end. The chain is built from TRBV7-8 and TRBJ1-1; D is ambiguous. There are 17 residues in the CDR3. V was clipped by 1 base and J by 2 bases, with 17 bases between them. The germline V gene encodes CDR1 SGHVS and CDR2 FQNEAQ. CDR3 protein: CASSLEQPFGPNTEAFF. CDR3 DNA (partial): TGTGCCAGCAGCTTAGAACAGCCTTTTGGTCCTAACACTGAA.

A note on this clone: The read is 3 residues too short to cover the CDR3 end, so that end is filled in from the germline J gene. This rearrangement joins TRBV10-3 to TRBJ2-7; tentatively, D is TRBD1 (5 bases). CDR3 length: 12 residues. The V end was cut by 6 bases, the J end by 4 bases, with 10 bases between. In germline, CDR1 is ENHRY, CDR2 SYGVKD. This CDR3 is CAISLDRYEQYF. The sequenced part of the CDR3 DNA is TGTGCCATCAGCCTAGACAGATACGAG.

This clone was observed a few times. The CDR3 end is not reached by the read, which stops 3 residues before it; the germline J gene fills it in. V usage is TRBV5-1 and J usage is TRBJ2-5, with D hard to call. CDR1 is SGHRS, CDR2 YFSETQ, per germline. This CDR3 is 15 amino acids long. Trimming left V 1 base short and J 5 bases short, with 15 bases between. The CDR3 is CASSLSAASGETQYF. The sequenced CDR3 bases are TGCGCCAGCAGCTTGTCTGCCGCTTCCGGGGAGACC.

This clone appeared many times. With the read ending 3 residues before the CDR3 end, the germline J gene is used to fill in that end. The chain recombines TRBV7-3 with TRBJ2-7; 9 nucleotides agree with TRBD1. The CDR3 contains 14 residues. With 5 bases clipped from V and 5 bases from J, the junction kept 7 bases outside the gene matches. From germline, CDR1 is SGHTA and CDR2 FQGTGA. The part of the CDR3 DNA that was read is TGTGCCAGCAGCCTAGTACAGGGGGCCCACGAG. This translates into CASSLVQGAHE. In full, the CDR3 is CASSLVQGAHEQYF.